This passage covers 20 T cell receptor beta chains from one sample sequenced in a study of cytomegalovirus exposure and HLA in healthy donors. PCR amplification relied on 60 Vbeta primers (plus 13 Jbeta primers). Produced via immunoSEQ multiplex PCR; TCRdb's table is partial and in-frame only. The sample lists around 150,000 clones, approximately 82% occurring once. Sequencing used PBMCs. These receptors all come from a male donor in good health and CMV-seronegative.

The V gene is TRBV7-7, the J gene TRBJ2-2; TRBD1 might be the D (6 bases). The CDR3 loop spans 13 amino acids. Germline CDR1 is SSHAT and CDR2 is FNYEAQ (reference sequence). Trimming removed 5 bases from V and 5 bases from J, with 9 bases in between. This CDR3 is CASSAQGTGELFF. The CDR3 bases are TGTGCCAGCAGCGCGCAGGGGACCGGGGAGCTGTTTTTT.

In the case of this clone: A junction boundary mismatches the germline segment, possibly from a read error. This rearrangement joins TRBV28 to TRBJ1-1, with a weak D call TRBD1 (6 bases). Per the germline V gene, CDR1 is MDHEN and CDR2 is SYDVKM. This CDR3 comprises 13 residues. CDR3 DNA sequence: TGTGCCAGCAGTTTTGGGGGGGCACGACTAGGGATCTTT. As protein: CASSFGGARLGIF.

The chain links TRBV4-2 to TRBJ2-1, with D tentatively TRBD1 (6 bases). The V end was cut by 4 bases, the J end by 0 bases, with 10 bases between. Germline V gene data show CDR1 as LGHNA and CDR2 as YNFKEQ. The CDR3 has 15 residues. The CDR3 DNA is TGTGCCAGCAGCCTTACGGACAGCTCCTACAATGAGCAGTTCTTC. It is translated as CASSLTDSSYNEQFF.

The chain carries TRBV11-3 and TRBJ1-1; D gene ambiguous. Germline CDR1 and CDR2: SGHNT and YENEEA. CDR3 length equals 13 residues. The ends were cut back, 2 bases at V and 1 base at J, with 5 bases in the middle. CDR3 sequence: CASSLTRNTEAFF. CDR3 nucleotides: TGTGCCAGCAGCTTAACAAGGAACACTGAAGCTTTCTTT.

The genes are TRBV9 and TRBJ1-4; D perhaps matches TRBD1 (5 bases). The ends were cut back, 2 bases at V and 0 bases at J, with 20 bases in the middle. Germline-derived CDR1 and CDR2 are SGDLS and YYNGEE. This CDR3 has 19 amino acids. The CDR3 is CASSVGLRNLQATNEKLFF. CDR3 nucleotides: TGTGCCAGCAGCGTGGGACTCAGAAACCTTCAAGCAACTAATGAAAAACTGTTTTTT.

A remark on this clone: Other DNA sequences in this sample translate to the same CDR3. The V and J genes are TRBV6-1 and TRBJ1-1; the D gene is possibly TRBD1 (5 bases). V was clipped by 1 base and J by 1 base, with 7 bases between them. The CDR3 has 14 residues. Germline V gene lookup returns CDR1 MNHNS and CDR2 SASEGT. CDR3 protein: CASSEVRANTEAFF. Here the CDR3 DNA reads TGTGCCAGCAGTGAAGTCAGGGCGAACACTGAAGCTTTCTTT.

This chain connects TRBV28 to TRBJ1-2, with D perhaps TRBD1 (5 bases). Germline-derived CDR1 and CDR2 are MDHEN and SYDVKM. Trimming cost V 3 bases and J 1 base, with 9 bases left between them. This CDR3 spans 14 amino acids. The CDR3 region is CASSLTGGNYGYTF. CDR3 nucleotides: TGTGCCAGCAGTTTGACCGGGGGTAACTATGGCTACACCTTC.

This clone was counted between two and nine times. V usage is TRBV28 and J usage is TRBJ1-4; the match to TRBD1 covers 9 bases. V lost 6 bases to trimming and J lost 7 bases; unmatched junction nucleotides: 12. Looked up from germline, CDR1 is MDHEN and CDR2 is SYDVKM. The length of the CDR3 is 16 residues. The CDR3 coding sequence is TGTGCCAGCAGCCCCGCCCCGGGACAGGGAGGTGAAAAACTGTTTTTT. This sequence encodes CASSPAPGQGGEKLFF. Together with reference TRBV28 and TRBJ1-4, the CDR3 gives the full variable domain: DVKVTQSSRYLVKRTGEKVFLECVQDMDHENMFWYRQDPGLGLRLIYFSYDVKMKEKGDIPEGYSVSREKKERFSLILESASTNQTSMYLCASSPAPGQGGEKLFFGSGTQLSVL.

This clone was found a few times. The chain combines TRBV5-1 with TRBJ1-2; 10 nucleotides match TRBD1. The CDR3 sequence is 16 residues long. Germline lookup yields CDR1 SGHRS and CDR2 YFSETQ. After removal of 4 bases from V and 7 bases from J, the junction contained 13 bases not matched to a gene. The CDR3 region is CASSIAGTGEKGGYTF. CDR3 bases: TGCGCCAGCAGCATCGCCGGGACAGGGGAGAAGGGTGGCTACACCTTC.

This clone was observed a single time. The chain recombines TRBV4-3 with TRBJ1-1, with D possibly TRBD1 on 6 matching bases. Germline V gene lookup returns CDR1 LGHNA and CDR2 YSLEER. The germline V and J ends were trimmed by 0 bases and 4 bases, with 15 bases remaining between them. This CDR3 region has 16 residues. The CDR3 DNA is TGCGCCAGCAGCCAAGACCCACCGGGAGGGGGCACTGAAGCTTTCTTT. Protein product: CASSQDPPGGGTEAFF.

The rearrangement links TRBV6-5 to TRBJ2-3; 7 bases align to TRBD2. The germline V gene encodes CDR1 MNHEY and CDR2 SVGAGI. With 6 bases clipped from V and 0 bases from J, the junction kept 6 bases outside the gene matches. This CDR3 region has 15 residues. This CDR3 is CASSYLAASTDTQYF. The CDR3 DNA follows: TGTGCCAGCAGCTACCTAGCGGCAAGCACAGATACGCAGTATTTT.

CDR3 nucleotide sequence: TGTGCCAGCACTGCGGGAAGCGTCACTGAAGCTTTCTTT. Its protein is CASTAGSVTEAFF. J is TRBJ1-1 and V is TRBV2; no clear D gene. Per the germline V gene, CDR1 is SNHLY and CDR2 is FYNNEI. The CDR3 consists of 13 residues. V was clipped by 7 bases and J by 4 bases, with 13 bases between them.

This chain uses TRBV5-1 with TRBJ2-2; 8 bases line up with TRBD2. V was clipped by 0 bases and J by 5 bases; unmatched bases: 9. There are 17 residues in the CDR3. Germline V gene lookup returns CDR1 SGHRS and CDR2 YFSETQ. CDR3 in amino acids: CASSLVYGGAETGELFF. In DNA, the CDR3 is TGCGCCAGCAGCTTGGTGTACGGGGGGGCGGAAACCGGGGAGCTGTTTTTT.

The chain recombines TRBV7-9 with TRBJ2-2; D remains ambiguous. Germline CDR1 is SEHNR and CDR2 is FQNEAQ (reference sequence). Trimming left V 5 bases short and J 3 bases short, with 4 bases between. The CDR3 is 12 residues long. As DNA, the CDR3 is TGTGCCAGCAGCCCTCACACCGGGGAGCTGTTTTTT. Encoded protein: CASSPHTGELFF.

The chain combines TRBV28 with TRBJ2-2; TRBD1 might be the D (6 bases). The germline CDR1 and CDR2 sequences are MDHEN and SYDVKM. The CDR3 contains 14 residues. V was trimmed by 5 bases and J by 7 bases, leaving 14 bases between them. The CDR3 loop reads CASSRSGASGELFF. Written as DNA, the CDR3 is TGTGCCAGCAGTCGCTCAGGGGCGAGCGGGGAGCTGTTTTTT.

V gene TRBV6-4 combines with J gene TRBJ2-1; 7 bases align to TRBD2. With 8 bases clipped from V and 9 bases from J, the junction kept 16 bases outside the gene matches. The V gene's germline CDR1 is MRHNA and CDR2 SNTAGT. CDR3 length: 15 residues. The CDR3 DNA is TGTGCCAGCCGGGCCAGCGGGATTAGCGATGGTGAGCAGTTCTTC. The encoded protein is CASRASGISDGEQFF.

The chain has TRBV5-1 and TRBJ1-5, with 7 bases matching TRBD1. Germline values: CDR1 SGHRS, CDR2 YFSETQ. This CDR3 is built from 13 residues. The J segment lost 4 bases and the V segment lost 4 bases, leaving 2 bases of the junction unmatched. As DNA, the CDR3 is TGCGCCAGCAGCCAGGGACAGAATCAGCCCCAGCATTTT. Translation: CASSQGQNQPQHF.

The chain employs TRBV6-6 and TRBJ2-6; D gene ambiguous. CDR1 is MNHNY, CDR2 SVGAGI, per germline (reference sequence). There are 16 residues in the CDR3. V dropped 5 bases and J dropped 2 bases, with 13 bases sitting between them. The CDR3 loop is CASSTVQSPGANVLTF. The CDR3 bases are TGTGCCAGCAGTACCGTACAGTCCCCTGGGGCCAACGTCCTGACTTTC.

V usage is TRBV18 and J usage is TRBJ1-6; TRBD1 matches 11 bases. The V segment lost 3 bases and the J segment 8 bases; nucleotides outside the gene matches: 3. The CDR3 totals 15 residues. Germline V gene lookup returns CDR1 KGHSH and CDR2 LQKENI. In DNA form, the CDR3 reads TGTGCCAGCTCACCGGGGACAGGGGGTGATTCACCCCTCCACTTT. Translation: CASSPGTGGDSPLHF.

This chain joins TRBV6-5 and TRBJ2-3; a weak D match, TRBD1 (6 bases). Germline-derived CDR1 and CDR2 are MNHEY and SVGAGI. The V end lost 6 bases, the J end lost 0 bases, and 7 bases lay between the germline ends. CDR3 length: 13 residues. The CDR3 loop is CASRQGSTDTQYF. The CDR3 bases are TGTGCCAGCAGACAGGGCAGCACAGATACGCAGTATTTT.